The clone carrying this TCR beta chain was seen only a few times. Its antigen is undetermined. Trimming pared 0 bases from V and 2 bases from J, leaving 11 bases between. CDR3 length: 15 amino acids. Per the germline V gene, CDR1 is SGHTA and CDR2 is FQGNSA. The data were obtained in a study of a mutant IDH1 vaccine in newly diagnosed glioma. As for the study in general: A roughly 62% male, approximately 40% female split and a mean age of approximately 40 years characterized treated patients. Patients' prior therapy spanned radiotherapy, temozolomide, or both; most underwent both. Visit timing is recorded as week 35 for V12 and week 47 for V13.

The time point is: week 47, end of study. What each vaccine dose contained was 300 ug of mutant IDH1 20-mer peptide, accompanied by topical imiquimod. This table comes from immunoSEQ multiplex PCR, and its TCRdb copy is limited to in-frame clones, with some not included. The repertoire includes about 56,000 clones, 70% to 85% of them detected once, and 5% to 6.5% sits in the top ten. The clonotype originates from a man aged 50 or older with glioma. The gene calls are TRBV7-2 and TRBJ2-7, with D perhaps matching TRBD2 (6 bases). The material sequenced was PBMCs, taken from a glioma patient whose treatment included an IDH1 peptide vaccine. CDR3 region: CASSLAGGSAYEQYF. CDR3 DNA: TGTGCCAGCAGCTTAGCGGGGGGATCGGCCTACGAGCAGTACTTC.